The entry below gives a single T cell receptor (beta chain) sequence along with its context. One entry per CDR3 protein, called by TCRdb with MiXCR from the RT-PCR reads. Found here are around 150,000 distinct CDR3 sequences, about two fifths of them singletons; the top ten hold 50%. This sample stems from a study of patients and donors after allogeneic stem cell transplantation. CDR3 size: 15 residues. The V gene end was trimmed by 4 bases and the J gene end by 4 bases; junction bases not matched to a gene: 2. The source material was blood, either unsorted or a sorted T cell fraction (not recorded which). V and J are TRBV12-3 or TRBV12-4 and TRBJ2-1, with TRBD2 matching over 12 bases. The sequence was collected from a human donor who was either an allogeneic HSCT recipient or a stem cell or donor lymphocyte infusion donor (not recorded which). It is not recorded whose cells these are; they may come from a transplant donor. The CDR3 DNA is TGTGCCAGCAGTTACACTAGCGGGGGGTACAATGAGCAGTTCTTC. This sequence encodes CASSYTSGGYNEQFF.